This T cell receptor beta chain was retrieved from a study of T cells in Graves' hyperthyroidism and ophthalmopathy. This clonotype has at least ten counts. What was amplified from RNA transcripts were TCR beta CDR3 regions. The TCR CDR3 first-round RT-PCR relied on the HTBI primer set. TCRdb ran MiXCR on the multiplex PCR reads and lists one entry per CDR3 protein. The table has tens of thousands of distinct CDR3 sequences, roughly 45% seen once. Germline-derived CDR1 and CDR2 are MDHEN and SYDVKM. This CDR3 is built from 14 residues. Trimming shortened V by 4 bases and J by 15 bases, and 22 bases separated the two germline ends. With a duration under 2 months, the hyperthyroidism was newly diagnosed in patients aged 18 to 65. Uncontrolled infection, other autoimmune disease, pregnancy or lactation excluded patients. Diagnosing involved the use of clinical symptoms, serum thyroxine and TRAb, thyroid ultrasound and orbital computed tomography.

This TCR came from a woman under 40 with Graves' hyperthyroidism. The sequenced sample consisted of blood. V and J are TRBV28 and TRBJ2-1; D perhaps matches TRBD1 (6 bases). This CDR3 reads CASSSIRTDLSRFF. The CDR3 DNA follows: TGTGCCAGCAGTTCGATTAGGACAGATCTATCAAGGTTCTTC.